These 2 T cell receptor delta chains were all obtained from the same sample, sequenced in a study of DNA immune sequencing with unique molecular identifiers. A 32-plex genomic DNA assay used primers for all 8 TRDV and 4 TRDJ genes. In about 3 barcoding PCR cycles, molecules received a 12-nucleotide UMI, then adapter PCR followed. TCRdb fed the multiplex PCR reads to CATT. Seen here are 2,000 or so delta-chain clones, 6.2% observed once, and the top ten hold roughly 51%. The specimen sequenced was gamma-delta T cells from buffy coat blood. These receptors were obtained from a human donor in good health.

About this clone: The protein TCRdb gives is from a much larger clone and does not agree with this DNA's translation at residue 22, likely a read error; the protein shown here comes from the DNA. This chain connects TRDV1 to TRDJ1; TRDD2 aligns across 8 bases. TCRdb offers no J gene call, so here the DNA was matched to germline to obtain one. The length of the CDR3 is 30 residues. V trimming: 1 base; J trimming: 0 bases; junction bases outside the gene matches: 46. Germline loops: CDR1 TSWWSYY, CDR2 QGS. CDR3 sequence reads: CALGEQGPSPSYPWKGYWGFTLTYTDKLIF. DNA of the CDR3: TGTGCTCTTGGGGAACAAGGGCCCTCGCCTTCCTATCCGTGGAAGGGCTATTGGGGGTTCACGCTCACATACACCGATAAACTCATCTTT.

By proportion, this clone is large. The chain links TRDV2 to TRDJ3; 8 bases are a match to TRDD3. With 3 bases clipped from V and 6 bases from J, the junction kept 21 bases outside the gene matches. This CDR3 has 21 residues. CDR1 is GEAIGNYY, CDR2 EKD, per germline. The CDR3 loop reads CACDAYWGSHGNDPDTRQMFF. CDR3 coding DNA: TGTGCCTGTGACGCGTACTGGGGGTCCCATGGAAATGACCCGGACACCCGACAGATGTTTTTC.